This passage covers 17 T cell receptor beta chains from one sample sequenced in a study of T-cell memory formation after mild COVID-19 (dated by TCRdb to the early 2020s). To prepare the library, 5' RACE was applied. The sequencer was an Illumina NovaSeq 6000. In TCRdb, the public reads were trimmed at Q25 with fastp and aligned with MiXCR, with productive beta chains retained. Records with the same CDR3 protein are collapsed into one entry carrying the most frequent genes and DNA. This sample holds around 29,000 distinct CDR3 sequences; 9% to 15% were observed only once. The ten largest clonotypes hold roughly 15% of the sample. Sequencing was performed on PBMCs or a T cell subset sorted from them (not recorded which). These receptors all come from an adult woman who had mild COVID-19 (a few samples of this study predate the infection). The sample titles of this study are shuffled in the database, so cell type and time point are left out; the donor was told from shared clones.

The sample holds many counts of this clonotype. The chain is built from TRBV19 and TRBJ1-3; 9 bases map to TRBD1. The CDR3 covers 16 residues. The germline CDR1 and CDR2 sequences are LNHDA and SQIVND (reference sequence). V trimming: 7 bases; J trimming: 3 bases; junction bases outside the gene matches: 10. CDR3 sequence (DNA): TGTGCCAGTACCCCCCGGGGACAGGGAGGTGGAAACACCATATATTTT. This codes for CASTPRGQGGGNTIYF.

In this sample, this clonotype turned up many times. The genes are TRBV4-1 and TRBJ2-7; D uncertain. The CDR3 loop spans 15 amino acids. Germline V gene lookup returns CDR1 MGHRA and CDR2 YSYEKL. Trimming cost V 0 bases and J 2 bases, with 11 bases left between them. CDR3 sequence reads: CASSQEARSPYEQYF. Here the CDR3 DNA reads TGCGCCAGCAGCCAAGAGGCCAGGTCCCCCTACGAGCAGTACTTC.

This clonotype is medium-sized. The chain recombines TRBV4-1 with TRBJ2-2; D remains ambiguous. V was clipped by 0 bases and J by 3 bases, with 8 bases between them. The CDR3 is made up of 15 amino acids. Germline CDR1 MGHRA, CDR2 YSYEKL. CDR3 residues: CASSQDLEYTGELFF. As DNA, the CDR3 is TGCGCCAGCAGCCAAGATCTGGAGTACACCGGGGAGCTGTTTTTT.

There are many counts of this clonotype. The chain joins TRBV7-8 to TRBJ1-2; D is unclear. The CDR3 spans 15 residues. Trimming left V 3 bases short and J 2 bases short, with 13 bases between. Germline V gives CDR1 SGHVS, CDR2 FQNEAQ. CDR3 residues: CASSFRGWLNYGYTF. The DNA for the CDR3 is TGTGCCAGCAGCTTTCGAGGGTGGCTCAACTATGGCTACACCTTC.

Ten or more counts support this clonotype. The J gene is TRBJ1-4, the V gene TRBV18; 10 bases are a match to TRBD1. This CDR3 is 14 amino acids long. V was clipped by 6 bases and J by 5 bases; unmatched bases: 3. Germline V gene lookup returns CDR1 KGHSH and CDR2 LQKENI. This CDR3 is CASSPGQGNEKLFF. As DNA, the CDR3 is TGTGCCAGCTCGCCGGGACAGGGGAATGAAAAACTGTTTTTT.

There are many counts of this clonotype. The gene calls are TRBV7-3 and TRBJ2-7; D is undetermined. The germline V gene has CDR1 SGHTA and CDR2 FQGTGA. This CDR3 contains 15 residues. The V gene lost 2 bases and the J gene lost 2 bases, with 13 bases spanning the gap. DNA of the CDR3: TGTGCCAGCAGCTTAGAGGCAGGCACGACCTACGAGCAGTACTTC. It yields the protein CASSLEAGTTYEQYF.

This clonotype was detected many times. This sequence joins TRBV11-2 and TRBJ2-7; the match to TRBD1 covers 8 bases. The CDR3 contains 12 residues. Per the germline V gene, CDR1 is SGHAT and CDR2 is FQNNGV. V shed 5 bases and J 6 bases; nucleotides not matched to a gene: 3. CDR3 region: CASSHGQGEQYF. The DNA of the CDR3 is TGTGCCAGCAGCCATGGACAGGGCGAGCAGTACTTC.

Ten or more counts support this clonotype. The gene calls are TRBV12-3 or TRBV12-4 and TRBJ2-7, with 9 nucleotides matching TRBD1. V shed 4 bases and J 2 bases; nucleotides not matched to a gene: 3. The CDR3 totals 14 residues. DNA for the CDR3: TGTGCCAGCAGTTGGGGACAGGGTGCCTACGAGCAGTACTTC. Residues: CASSWGQGAYEQYF.

The CDR3 coding sequence is TGTGCCAGCATACGAGCGGGACACTACGAGCAGTACTTC. Its translation: CASIRAGHYEQYF. The V call is TRBV28, the J call TRBJ2-7; D is perhaps TRBD2 (7 bases). V lost 7 bases and J lost 3, with 13 bases in between. This CDR3 is built from 13 residues. Per the germline V gene, CDR1 is MDHEN and CDR2 is SYDVKM. The full variable domain, completed using reference TRBV28 and TRBJ2-7, is DVKVTQSSRYLVKRTGEKVFLECVQDMDHENMFWYRQDPGLGLRLIYFSYDVKMKEKGDIPEGYSVSREKKERFSLILESASTNQTSMYLCASIRAGHYEQYFGPGTRLTVT.

This clonotype has only one observation. This rearrangement joins TRBV29-1 to TRBJ2-1, with D tentatively TRBD2 (5 bases). V dropped 5 bases and J dropped 4 bases, with 6 bases sitting between them. The CDR3 length is 11 residues. Germline V gives CDR1 SQVTM, CDR2 ANQGSEA. The CDR3 loop is CSVREYNEQFF. CDR3 sequence (DNA): TGCAGCGTTAGGGAGTACAATGAGCAGTTCTTC.

The chain combines TRBV5-4 with TRBJ2-1, with 9 bases aligning to TRBD2. The CDR3 is 16 amino acids. Germline V gene sequence: CDR1 SGHNT, CDR2 YYREEE (reference sequence). V shed 0 bases, J shed 2 bases, and the junction held 3 bases outside the gene matches. The CDR3 here is CASSLARGRAYNEQFF. The CDR3 DNA is TGTGCCAGCAGCTTGGCCCGCGGGAGGGCCTACAATGAGCAGTTCTTC.

Many counts were recorded for this clonotype. The DNA of the CDR3 is TGTGCCAGCAGCCAAGATCCCGGACTCCCGGGCACAGATACGCAGTATTTT. The encoded protein is CASSQDPGLPGTDTQYF. The chain recombines TRBV3-1 with TRBJ2-3, with D possibly TRBD2 on 5 matching bases. Trimming took off 0 bases at V and 1 base at J, with 14 bases between the two ends. The V gene's germline CDR1 is LGHDT and CDR2 YNNKEL (reference sequence). The CDR3 sequence is 17 residues long.

This clonotype was counted ten times or more. CDR3 loop: CASSLAQANTEAFF. The CDR3, as DNA: TGCGCCAGCAGCTTAGCGCAGGCTAACACTGAAGCTTTCTTT. The V and J genes are TRBV5-1 and TRBJ1-1; D unclear. Trimming removed 2 bases from V and 2 bases from J, with 10 bases in between. CDR1 and CDR2 from the germline V gene are SGHRS and YFSETQ. The CDR3 has 14 amino acids.

The sample holds many counts of this clonotype. This CDR3 is CASSLVQGAQDTQYF. In nucleotides, the CDR3 is TGTGCCAGCAGCTTGGTTCAGGGGGCGCAAGATACGCAGTATTTT. V is TRBV5-6 and J is TRBJ2-3, with 8 positions matching TRBD1. CDR1 and CDR2 (germline): SGHDT, YYEEEE. Trimming cost V 0 bases and J 5 bases; bases outside gene matches: 5. CDR3 length: 15 residues.

The sample holds many counts of this clonotype. The rearrangement links TRBV19 to TRBJ2-1, with D uncertain. Germline V lookup: CDR1 LNHDA, CDR2 SQIVND (reference sequence). The CDR3 sequence is 15 residues long. Trimming left V 1 base short and J 6 bases short, with 13 bases between. Written as DNA, the CDR3 is TGTGCCAGTAGTATAGCGGCCCTTAGAGGCAATGAGCAGTTCTTC. Amino acids: CASSIAALRGNEQFF.

This clonotype was detected ten times or more. This chain's CDR3 is CASSLDSSSYNEQFF. The DNA for the CDR3 is TGCGCCAGCAGCTTGGATTCCAGCTCCTACAATGAGCAGTTCTTC. The chain combines TRBV5-1 with TRBJ2-1; D not resolved. The CDR3 runs to 15 residues. V dropped 0 bases and J dropped 0 bases, with 7 bases sitting between them. Germline assignment: CDR1 SGHRS and CDR2 YFSETQ. The entire variable domain, with the rest obtained from reference TRBV5-1 and TRBJ2-1, is as follows: KAGVTQTPRYLIKTRGQQVTLSCSPISGHRSVSWYQQTPGQGLQFLFEYFSETQRNKGNFPGRFSGRQFSNSRSEMNVSTLELGDSALYLCASSLDSSSYNEQFFGPGTRLTVL.

This clonotype occurred many times. The chain carries TRBV12-3 or TRBV12-4 and TRBJ1-5, with D perhaps TRBD1 (5 bases). The CDR3 loop spans 15 amino acids. Trimming took 2 bases from V and 2 from J, leaving 10 bases between them. This CDR3 is CASSLSRGGNQPQHF. CDR3 DNA sequence: TGTGCCAGCAGTTTAAGTAGGGGAGGCAATCAGCCCCAGCATTTT.